This T cell receptor beta chain was identified in a study of blood T cell repertoires in COVID-19. The V gene's germline CDR1 is LNHDA and CDR2 SQIVND (reference sequence). V lost 4 bases and J 2 bases, leaving 20 bases between the germline ends. There are 17 residues in the CDR3. Study processing details: Reference gene primer amplification gave estimated nucleated cell counts. Repertoires were generated with immunoSEQ multiplex PCR, while TCRdb's copy carries only in-frame clones and drops some. V, J and clone size are those of that table, while D and trimming were read from the DNA. The repertoire holds about 220,000 clones, with 70% to 90% as singletons.

What was sequenced was peripheral blood. The chain uses TRBV19 and TRBJ1-2; TRBD1 is a possible D gene (5 bases). The receptor comes from an older woman with COVID-19, enrolled during active disease. The CDR3, as DNA: TGTGCCAGTAGTACTTCCCCGGGGGTCCCGGGGAACTATGGCTACACCTTC. Its protein is CASSTSPGVPGNYGYTF.